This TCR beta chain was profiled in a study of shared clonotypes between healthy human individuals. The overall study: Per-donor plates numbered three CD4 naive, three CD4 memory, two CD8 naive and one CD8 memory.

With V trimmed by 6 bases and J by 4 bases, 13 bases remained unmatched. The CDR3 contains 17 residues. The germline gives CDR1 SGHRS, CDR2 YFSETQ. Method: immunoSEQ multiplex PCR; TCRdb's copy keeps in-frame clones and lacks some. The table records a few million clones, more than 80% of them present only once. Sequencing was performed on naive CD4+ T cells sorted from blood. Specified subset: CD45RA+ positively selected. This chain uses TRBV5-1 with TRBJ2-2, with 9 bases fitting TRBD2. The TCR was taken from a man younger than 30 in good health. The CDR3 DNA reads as TGCGCCAGCACCCTTTCTTTAGCGGGGGCCGGCACCGGGGAGCTGTTTTTT. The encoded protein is CASTLSLAGAGTGELFF. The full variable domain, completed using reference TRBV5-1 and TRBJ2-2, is KAGVTQTPRYLIKTRGQQVTLSCSPISGHRSVSWYQQTPGQGLQFLFEYFSETQRNKGNFPGRFSGRQFSNSRSEMNVSTLELGDSALYLCASTLSLAGAGTGELFFGEGSRLTVL.